One TCR beta chain is described in this entry. There is no known antigen for this receptor. Base qualities are not provided; no much larger clone lies one nucleotide away. The sample is drawn from a study of long-term antiretroviral therapy in people with HIV (dated by TCRdb to 2021 to 2024). Notes on the research overall: The earliest samples were collected about a decade before the 2015 WHO recommendation for immediate ART, when ART was typically delayed until CD4 counts fell. A retrospective serial study tested whether changes in peripheral blood TRB repertoire composition and diversity were associated with ART initiation and durable HIV suppression. A total of around 190 cryopreserved PBMC samples came from around 30 adults with confirmed HIV infection and were collected serially over a mean of roughly six years (range 1-12). Eleven of the 30 participants with HIV were female. No cross-contamination during QIAcube processing was seen in test extractions of a monoclonal T-cell line run alongside 33 polyclonal samples.

The immunoSEQ hsTCRB v3.0 assay was used at survey level resolution to sequence the TRB variable region. TRB sequencing targeted a depth of about 40,000-55,000 T-cell genomes per sample. An Illumina MiSeq with a v3 150-cycle kit was used to sequence the pooled TRB libraries. In the paper's pipeline: Repertoire analysis was performed in R inside a reproducible Nextflow workflow that covered QC, data transformation and analysis. Custom analyses were implemented in LymphoSeq2, an R package for AIRR-Seq data exploration. After excluding a few samples that yielded fewer than 5000 total TRB sequences, roughly 190 HIV repertoires remained for analysis. Among the 190 or so HIV repertoires that were kept, around 60 were collected before ART initiation and 120 to 140 were collected after ART initiation. Each repertoire was downsampled to 5000 TRB nucleotide sequences, and summary statistics were averaged across 100 downsampling iterations. Only TRB sequences with CDR3 regions of at least seven amino acids were retained for analysis. Diversity was measured with a Shannon entropy-derived clonality score and the Gini coefficient. In the repertoire networks, any two of the top 5000 CDR3 amino acid sequences were linked whenever the two sequences differed by an edit distance of one. For TRB CDR3 amino acid sequences, antigen specificity groups and MHC restriction were predicted with GLIPH2. CDR3 amino acid sequences were matched against VDJdb and McPAS-TCR to flag known CMV, EBV, HIV or tissue antigen associations. Pre-ART, post-ART and control groups were compared with Wilcoxon signed-rank tests and Holm-Bonferroni correction. TCRdb retrieved this table from immuneACCESS and kept in-frame rearrangements only. Not all clones are present; in checked studies, unresolved V genes account for under half, and no reason is known for the remainder. That table gives V, J and clone size, and the DNA gave D and trimming. Here the sample has about 26,000 clones; approximately 86% occur a single time. The ten largest clones add up to 4% to 6% of the sample.

To be included, a participant needed at least one PBMC sample from before ART initiation plus at least two post-ART samples. All participants with HIV were treated in the United States of America. Before DNA extraction, cryopreserved samples of about 0.9-11 million PBMC were thawed and washed. At the time of the earliest PBMC sample for each participant with HIV, ages ranged from about 23 to 60 years. Per participant, PBMC samples came from 1-4 timepoints prior to ART initiation and 2-8 timepoints following ART initiation, for a median of 7 samples. Serial HIV viral load, CD4+ T-cell count, ART history and demographic data were obtained for every participant. Genomic DNA was extracted from unsorted PBMC with a Qiagen kit on a QIAcube, processed in batches of 12 samples. From its cysteine to its phenylalanine, the CDR3 spans 12 amino acids. Only the CDR3 DNA is retained, 36 bases long and in frame from the first base. The germline V gene (reference sequence) provides CDR1 SEHNR and CDR2 FQNEAQ. At the junction V is shortened by 5 bases and J by 6 bases, with 11 bases in between.

General study outcomes and caveats: Because pre-ART samples had limited cell numbers, unsorted PBMC were profiled rather than sorted CD4+ and CD8+ T cells. The samples span the years 2004 to 2017, and the ART regimens used at that time may not be as effective as current regimens. Inferences about post-ART repertoire changes are limited because no data were available on ART adherence, viral resistance or therapy changes. Expanded TRB clones identified before ART initiation dominated the repertoire at all time points, although this dominance fluctuated and declined in many PLHIV after ART. Since PBMC availability was limited, sequencing covered only the TCR beta chain, with no alpha chain pairing. CDR3 length ranges in HIV repertoires were narrower than in controls, and network structure suggested an antigen-experienced repertoire with only a slight naive shift after ART. Starting ART was linked to a significant rise in TRB diversity, yet even after long-term ART the diversity remained significantly lower than in transplant donor controls.

The sequence came from a man in his forties or fifties with HIV. The chain is made from TRBV7-9 and TRBJ2-7; the D gene cannot be named for sure. This sample comprised unsorted PBMCs, obtained more than 2.6 years after starting antiretroviral therapy. The CDR3 region has the sequence CASSQTPLEQYF. In nucleotide form, the sequence is TGTGCCAGCAGCCAAACCCCCCTCGAGCAGTACTTC.